The text below deals with one T cell receptor (beta chain). Using immunoSEQ multiplex PCR, the repertoire was profiled, and TCRdb retains in-frame clones only, with some absent. The table lists 220,000 or so clones, around four fifths of them singletons. The source of the sample is a study of blood T cell repertoires in COVID-19. Looking at the study overall: In each case, the material was cDNA or gDNA derived from T cells, B-cell-depleted T cells, or PBMCs.

Germline-derived CDR1 and CDR2 are SGDLS and YYNGEE. This CDR3 is built from 15 residues. V shed 4 bases and J shed 2 bases, with 15 bases lying between them. The sequenced material came from peripheral blood. The chain uses TRBV9 and TRBJ1-1; no clear D. The clonotype was recovered from a woman aged 55-69 years who had recovered from COVID-19. This chain's CDR3 is CASSPREGLNTEAFF. In DNA form, the CDR3 reads TGTGCCAGCAGCCCGCGGGAGGGCCTAAACACTGAAGCTTTCTTT.